This TCR beta chain emerged from a study of cytomegalovirus exposure and HLA in healthy donors. The table came from immunoSEQ multiplex PCR; TCRdb's copy has only in-frame clones and leaves some out. Here the sample spans about 130,000 clones, roughly 89% being singletons. This CDR3 is 14 amino acids long. With 6 bases removed from V and 2 bases from J, the gap between germline ends came to 13 bases. Looked up from germline, CDR1 is MNHEY and CDR2 is SVGAGI. This sequence originates from a woman in her late teens or twenties in good health and CMV-seronegative. Sequencing was carried out using PBMCs. V is TRBV6-5 and J is TRBJ1-1; no clear D gene. DNA of the CDR3: TGTGCCAGCAGCGACGACAAGTATAACACTGAAGCTTTCTTT. It specifies CASSDDKYNTEAFF.